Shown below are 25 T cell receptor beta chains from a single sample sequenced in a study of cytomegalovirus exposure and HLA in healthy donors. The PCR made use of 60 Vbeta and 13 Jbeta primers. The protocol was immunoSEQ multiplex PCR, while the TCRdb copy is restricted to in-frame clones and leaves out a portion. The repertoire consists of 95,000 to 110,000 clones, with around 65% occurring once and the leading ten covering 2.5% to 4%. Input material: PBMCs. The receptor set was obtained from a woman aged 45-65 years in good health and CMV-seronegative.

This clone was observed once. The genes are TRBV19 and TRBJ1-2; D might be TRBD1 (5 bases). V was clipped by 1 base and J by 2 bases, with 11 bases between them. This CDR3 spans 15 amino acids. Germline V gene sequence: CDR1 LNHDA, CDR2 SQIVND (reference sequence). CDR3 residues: CASSIGTGANYGYTF. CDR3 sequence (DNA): TGTGCCAGTAGTATAGGAACTGGGGCGAACTATGGCTACACCTTC.

DNA for the CDR3: TGTGCCAGCAGCTCCGAGTCTTGGACTAGCGGGAACTACGAGCAGTACTTC. This translates into CASSSESWTSGNYEQYF. The chain has TRBV11-3 and TRBJ2-7; 12 bases line up with TRBD2. V trimming: 4 bases; J trimming: 3 bases; junction bases outside the gene matches: 10. From germline, CDR1 is SGHNT and CDR2 YENEEA. The CDR3 length is 17 residues. The full variable domain, rest sourced from reference TRBV11-3 and TRBJ2-7, is EAGVVQSPRYKIIEKKQPVAFWCNPISGHNTLYWYLQNLGQGPELLIRYENEEAVDDSQLPKDRFSAERLKGVDSTLKIQPAELGDSAVYLCASSSESWTSGNYEQYFGPGTRLTVT.

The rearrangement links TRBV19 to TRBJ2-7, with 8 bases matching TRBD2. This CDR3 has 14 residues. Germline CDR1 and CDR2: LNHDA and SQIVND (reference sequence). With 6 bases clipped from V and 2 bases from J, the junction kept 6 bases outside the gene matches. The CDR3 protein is CASRSSGGTYEQYF. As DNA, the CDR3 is TGTGCCAGTAGGTCGAGCGGGGGAACCTACGAGCAGTACTTC. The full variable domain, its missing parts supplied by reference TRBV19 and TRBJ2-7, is DGGITQSPKYLFRKEGQNVTLSCEQNLNHDAMYWYRQDPGQGLRLIYYSQIVNDFQKGDIAEGYSVSREKKESFPLTVTSAQKNPTAFYLCASRSSGGTYEQYFGPGTRLTVT.

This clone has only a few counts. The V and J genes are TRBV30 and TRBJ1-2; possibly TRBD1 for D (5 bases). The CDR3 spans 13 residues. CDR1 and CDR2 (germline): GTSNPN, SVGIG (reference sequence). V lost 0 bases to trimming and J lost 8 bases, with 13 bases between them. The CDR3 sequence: CAWSVSSGYGYTF. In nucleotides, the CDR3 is TGTGCCTGGAGTGTATCATCAGGGTACGGCTACACCTTC. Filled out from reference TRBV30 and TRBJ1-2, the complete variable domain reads SQTIHQWPATLVQPVGSPLSLECTVEGTSNPNLYWYRQAAGRGLQLLFYSVGIGQISSEVPQNLSASRPQDRQFILSSKKLLLSDSGFYLCAWSVSSGYGYTFGSGTRLTVV.

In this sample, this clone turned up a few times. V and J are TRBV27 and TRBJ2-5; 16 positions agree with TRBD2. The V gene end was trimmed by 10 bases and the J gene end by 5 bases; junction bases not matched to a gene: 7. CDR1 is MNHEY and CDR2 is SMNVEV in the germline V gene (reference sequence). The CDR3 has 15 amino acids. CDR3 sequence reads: CATTGTSGRGETQYF. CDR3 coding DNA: TGTGCCACAACCGGGACTAGCGGGAGGGGGGAGACCCAGTACTTC.

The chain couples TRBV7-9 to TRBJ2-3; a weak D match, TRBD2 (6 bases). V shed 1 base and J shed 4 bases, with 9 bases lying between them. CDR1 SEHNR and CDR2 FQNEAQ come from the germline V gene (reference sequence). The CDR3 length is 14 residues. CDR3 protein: CASSLDTGADTQYF. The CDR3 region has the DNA TGTGCCAGCAGCTTAGATACGGGAGCAGATACGCAGTATTTT.

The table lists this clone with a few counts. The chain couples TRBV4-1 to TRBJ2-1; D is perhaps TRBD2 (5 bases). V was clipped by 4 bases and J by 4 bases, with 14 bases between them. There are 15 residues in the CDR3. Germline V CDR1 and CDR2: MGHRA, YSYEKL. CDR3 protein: CASSPRLLGYNEQFF. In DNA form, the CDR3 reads TGCGCCAGCAGCCCCCGGCTACTAGGGTACAATGAGCAGTTCTTC.

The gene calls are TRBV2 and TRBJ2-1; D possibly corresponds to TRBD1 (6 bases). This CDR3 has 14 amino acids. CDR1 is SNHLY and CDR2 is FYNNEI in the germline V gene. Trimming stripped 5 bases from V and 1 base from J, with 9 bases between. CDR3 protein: CASSMTGSYNEQFF. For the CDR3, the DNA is TGTGCCAGCAGTATGACAGGATCCTACAATGAGCAGTTCTTC.

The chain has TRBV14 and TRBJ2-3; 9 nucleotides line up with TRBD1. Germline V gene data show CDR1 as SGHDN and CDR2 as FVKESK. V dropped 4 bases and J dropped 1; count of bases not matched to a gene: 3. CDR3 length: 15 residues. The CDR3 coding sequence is TGTGCCAGCAGCCGAACAGGGGGCGGCACAGATACGCAGTATTTT. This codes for CASSRTGGGTDTQYF.

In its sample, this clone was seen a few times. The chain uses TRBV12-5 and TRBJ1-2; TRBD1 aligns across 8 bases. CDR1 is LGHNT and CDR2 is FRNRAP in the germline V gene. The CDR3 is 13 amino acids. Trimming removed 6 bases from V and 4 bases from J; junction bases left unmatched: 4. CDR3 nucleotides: TGTGCTAGTGGCCTGACAGGGGCCTATGGCTACACCTTC. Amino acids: CASGLTGAYGYTF.

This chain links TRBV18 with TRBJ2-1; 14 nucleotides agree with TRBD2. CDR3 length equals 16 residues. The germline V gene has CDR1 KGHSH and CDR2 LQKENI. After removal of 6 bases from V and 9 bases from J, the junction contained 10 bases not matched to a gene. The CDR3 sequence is CASSQPGLAGVGEQFF. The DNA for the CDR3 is TGTGCCAGCTCGCAGCCGGGACTAGCGGGAGTCGGTGAGCAGTTCTTC.

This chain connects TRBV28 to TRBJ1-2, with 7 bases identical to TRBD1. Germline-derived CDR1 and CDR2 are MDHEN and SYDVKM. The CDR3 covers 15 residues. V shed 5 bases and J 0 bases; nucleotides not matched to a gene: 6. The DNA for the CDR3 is TGTGCCAGCAGTCAGGGGGGTCTTACTAACTATGGCTACACCTTC. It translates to CASSQGGLTNYGYTF.

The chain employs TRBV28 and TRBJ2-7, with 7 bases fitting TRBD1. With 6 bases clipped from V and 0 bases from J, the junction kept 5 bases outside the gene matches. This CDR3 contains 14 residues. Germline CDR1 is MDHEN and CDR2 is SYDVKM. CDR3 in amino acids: CASRRDRISYEQYF. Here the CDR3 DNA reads TGTGCCAGCAGACGGGACAGAATCTCCTACGAGCAGTACTTC.

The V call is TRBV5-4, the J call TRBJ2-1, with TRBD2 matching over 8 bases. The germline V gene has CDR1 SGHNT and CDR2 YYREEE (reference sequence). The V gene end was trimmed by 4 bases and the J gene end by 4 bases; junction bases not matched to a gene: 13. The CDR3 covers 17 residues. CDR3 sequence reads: CASSLEVGLAVYNEQFF. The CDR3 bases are TGTGCCAGCAGCCTAGAGGTAGGACTAGCAGTTTACAATGAGCAGTTCTTC.

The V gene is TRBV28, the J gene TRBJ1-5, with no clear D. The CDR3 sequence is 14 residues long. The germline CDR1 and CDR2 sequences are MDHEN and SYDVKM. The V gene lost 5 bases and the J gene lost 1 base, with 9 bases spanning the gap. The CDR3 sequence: CASSPAGSNQPQHF. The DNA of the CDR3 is TGTGCCAGCAGTCCAGCGGGGAGCAATCAGCCCCAGCATTTT.

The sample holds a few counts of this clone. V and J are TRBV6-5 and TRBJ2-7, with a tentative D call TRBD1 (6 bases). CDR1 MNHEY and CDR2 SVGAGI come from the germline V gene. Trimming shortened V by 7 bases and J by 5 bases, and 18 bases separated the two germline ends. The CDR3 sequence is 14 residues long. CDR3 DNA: TGTGCCAGCACCGCTGCGGCCGACAGGAACGAGCAGTACTTC. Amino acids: CASTAAADRNEQYF.

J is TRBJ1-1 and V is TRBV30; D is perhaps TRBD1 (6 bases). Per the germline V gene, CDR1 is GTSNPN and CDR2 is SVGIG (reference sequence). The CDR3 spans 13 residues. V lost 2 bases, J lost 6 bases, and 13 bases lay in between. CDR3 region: CAWSRQQGAEAFF. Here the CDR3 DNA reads TGTGCCTGGAGTCGCCAACAGGGAGCTGAAGCTTTCTTT. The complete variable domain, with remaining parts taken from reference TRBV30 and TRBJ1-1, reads SQTIHQWPATLVQPVGSPLSLECTVEGTSNPNLYWYRQAAGRGLQLLFYSVGIGQISSEVPQNLSASRPQDRQFILSSKKLLLSDSGFYLCAWSRQQGAEAFFGQGTRLTVV.

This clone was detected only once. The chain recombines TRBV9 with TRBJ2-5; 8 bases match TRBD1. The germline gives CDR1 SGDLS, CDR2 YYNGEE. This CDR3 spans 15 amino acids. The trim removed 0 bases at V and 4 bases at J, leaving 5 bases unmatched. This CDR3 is CASSVVGGQGETQYF. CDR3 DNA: TGTGCCAGCAGCGTAGTCGGTGGACAGGGAGAGACCCAGTACTTC.

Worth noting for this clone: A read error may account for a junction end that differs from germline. The CDR3 bases are TGTGCCATTAGCCCCGGACAGGGAGCCTATAATGAGCAGTTCTTC. This translates into CAISPGQGAYNEQFF. The chain recombines TRBV10-3 with TRBJ2-1, with TRBD1 matching over 8 bases. The CDR3 is 15 residues long. CDR1 and CDR2 from the germline V gene are ENHRY and SYGVKD.

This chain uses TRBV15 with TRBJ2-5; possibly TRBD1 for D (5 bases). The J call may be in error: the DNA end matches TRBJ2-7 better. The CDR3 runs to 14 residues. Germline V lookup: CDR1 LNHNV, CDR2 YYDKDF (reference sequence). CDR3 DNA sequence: TGTGCCACCAGCAGAGACAGGGTTTCCTACGAGCAGTACTTC. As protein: CATSRDRVSYEQYF.

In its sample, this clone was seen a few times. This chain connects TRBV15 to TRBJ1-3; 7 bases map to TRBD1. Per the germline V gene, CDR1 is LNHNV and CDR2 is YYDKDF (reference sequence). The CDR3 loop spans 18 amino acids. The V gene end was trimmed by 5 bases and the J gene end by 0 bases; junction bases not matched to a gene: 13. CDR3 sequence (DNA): TGTGCCACCAGCCGGAAGGGGGCGAGTCTGTTCTCTGGAAACACCATATATTTT. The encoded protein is CATSRKGASLFSGNTIYF. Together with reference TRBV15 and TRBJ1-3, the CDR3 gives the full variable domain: DAMVIQNPRYQVTQFGKPVTLSCSQTLNHNVMYWYQQKSSQAPKLLFHYYDKDFNNEADTPDNFQSRRPNTSFCFLDIRSPGLGDTAMYLCATSRKGASLFSGNTIYFGEGSWLTVV.

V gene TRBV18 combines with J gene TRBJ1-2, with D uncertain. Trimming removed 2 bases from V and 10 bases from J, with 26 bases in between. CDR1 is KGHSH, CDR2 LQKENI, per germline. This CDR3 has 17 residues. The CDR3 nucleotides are TGTGCCAGCTCACCAGGTGGAGGGCGCGGCTTCCTAGTTTCCTACACCTTC. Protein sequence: CASSPGGGRGFLVSYTF.

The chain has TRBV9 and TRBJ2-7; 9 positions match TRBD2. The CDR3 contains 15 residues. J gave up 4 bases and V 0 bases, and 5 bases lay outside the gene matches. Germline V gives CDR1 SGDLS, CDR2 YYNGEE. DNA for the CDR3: TGTGCCAGCAGCGTAGGGGCGGGAGGGCCGTACGAGCAGTACTTC. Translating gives CASSVGAGGPYEQYF. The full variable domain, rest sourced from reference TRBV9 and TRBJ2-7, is DSGVTQTPKHLITATGQRVTLRCSPRSGDLSVYWYQQSLDQGLQFLIQYYNGEERAKGNILERFSAQQFPDLHSELNLSSLELGDSALYFCASSVGAGGPYEQYFGPGTRLTVT.

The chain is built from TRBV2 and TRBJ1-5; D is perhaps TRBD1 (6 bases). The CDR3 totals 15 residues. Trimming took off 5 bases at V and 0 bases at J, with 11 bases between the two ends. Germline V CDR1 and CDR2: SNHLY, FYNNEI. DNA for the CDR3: TGTGCCAGCAGTCCAGGGGCCGATAGCAATCAGCCCCAGCATTTT. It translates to CASSPGADSNQPQHF.

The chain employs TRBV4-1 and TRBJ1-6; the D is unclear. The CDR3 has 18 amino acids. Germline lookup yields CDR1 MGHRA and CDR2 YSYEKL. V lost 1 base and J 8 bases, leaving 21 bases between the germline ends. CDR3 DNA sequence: TGCGCCAGCAGCCAAGGAACCGGGTACGCAGATTATCATTCACCCCTCCACTTT. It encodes CASSQGTGYADYHSPLHF.